Below, one TCR beta chain is given with its context. A few counts support this clonotype. It has no known antigen specificity. Per-base quality was not reported, and no clone a single base away is much larger than it. Trimming takes 6 bases off V and 5 bases off J; junction bases not matched to a gene: 6. From cysteine to phenylalanine, the CDR3 is 13 amino acids long. Just the 39-base CDR3 DNA is kept, in frame starting at base 1. The library was built by means of PCR. The sequencer was a NextSeq 500. Bulk TCR libraries were prepared as previously described, using TCR primers listed in Table S5. The Qiagen AllPrep DNA/RNA kit was used to purify total RNA. Before analysis, reads from multiple sequencing runs of the same library were pooled. For the original study's pipeline: Reads were retained only if the reads had an exact TCR constant sequence, and the retained reads were trimmed to 150 nt and grouped according to their 12-nt molecular barcodes. Within each barcode group, reads were sub-clustered at a 15% Levenshtein threshold, and quality-weighted consensus sequences were built per RNA molecule. Non-functional sequences were removed, as were lower-count sequences one edit away from another. Based on fitting two negative binomial distributions, any barcode sub-cluster with under 20% of the maximum read count was discarded. TCRdb reran the public reads through fastp at Q25 and MiXCR, keeping productive beta chains. Identical CDR3 protein sequences are pooled into one entry, listed with their most common genes and DNA. The V and J calls shown here were made by TCRdb, not taken from the authors' results. The sample records 490,000 or so distinct CDR3 sequences, about 26% of which are singletons. The ten largest make up approximately 0.8% of the sample.

Libraries of naive CD8 T cells were built from around 20,000 to 990,000 sorted cells, with 10%, 30% or 50% of the purified RNA used. Naive CD8 T cells were FACS-sorted as CD8+CD4-CCR7+CD45RA+ on a BD FACSAria II into RLT Plus buffer. Under 11 TCR copies' worth of Jurkat RNA were spiked into roughly 17,000-1,100,000 naive CD8 T cell samples to test detection sensitivity. Enrichment of CD8 T cells was done with RosetteSep CD8+ T Cell Enrichment Cocktail plus Ficoll-Paque, and ACK red cell lysis came afterward. The data were taken from a study of molecular identifiers for immune sequencing clone quantification (dated by TCRdb to the late 2010s). With regard to the full study: In a replicate experiment, RNA from roughly 18,000 or 92,000 naive CD8 T cells was split into five aliquots, four of which were sequenced. CD8 T cells were used in a methods study to benchmark molecular-identifier clustering-based TCR repertoire sequencing (MIDCIRS) and TCR RNA copy counting.

What the research found in general, with its limitations: Without barcode sub-clustering, chimeric consensus sequences inflated TCR diversity; chimeras reached as high as 47%. Modeling indicated about 3 TCR RNA copies recovered per cell, compared with roughly 9.7 by digital PCR, which implies a capture efficiency of approximately 31%. In CMV-specific effector cells, clones with more than 20 RNA copies contained over 99% of molecules, whereas in naive cells such clones contained under 1% of molecules. A single cell's worth of spiked-in Jurkat TCR RNA was reported detectable even among under 1.1 million naive CD8 T cells. The sizes of highly expanded clones could end up underestimated when identical TCR molecules share a barcode. Spiked-in Jurkat TCR RNA (roughly 10 copies' worth), which is not part of the donor repertoire, was contained in the naive libraries.

The sequence links TRBV12-3 or TRBV12-4 to TRBJ2-7, with TRBD1 identical over 8 junction bases. The sequencing input was naive CD8+ T cells from blood, with Jurkat cell RNA spiked in. Per the publication, the cell subset or site label means: FACS-sorted CD8+CD4-CCR7+CD45RA+ naive T cells. This sequence was found in a human donor in good health. Some libraries in this study had Jurkat cell RNA spiked in. CDR3 reads: CASSRGQGHEQYF. The bases are TGTGCCAGCAGCCGTGGACAGGGCCACGAGCAGTACTTC.